This TCR beta chain was profiled in a study of post-analysis software for immune sequencing data. Study-wide results and limits: With F measure, samples from one preparation batch clustered together strongly.

Unique-molecular-identifier-tagged TCR beta cDNA libraries were used. Via MiXCR, TCRdb re-called the PCR reads, giving one row per CDR3 protein. This table has 450,000 to 650,000 distinct CDR3 sequences, about 40% appearing once. This clonotype was recorded a few times. Its antigen is undetermined. This clonotype was sampled from a girl aged 10 to 17 with multiple sclerosis. Sequenced sample: blood.

The DNA for the CDR3 is TGTGCCAGCAGGCGTAGCGGGACTACCTACAATGAGCAGTTCTTC. Its translation is CASRRSGTTYNEQFF. The chain carries TRBV12-3 or TRBV12-4 and TRBJ2-1; 8 bases align to TRBD2. CDR3 length: 15 amino acids. The trim removed 6 bases at V and 2 bases at J, leaving 6 bases unmatched.